Presented here are 21 T cell receptor beta chains from one specimen sequenced in a study of graft-versus-host responses after intestinal transplantation. No cognate antigen is known for these TCRs. This table comes from immunoSEQ multiplex PCR, and its TCRdb copy is limited to in-frame clones, with some not included. The table lists roughly 90,000 clones, approximately 90% of them singletons. Sequencing used unstimulated CD4+ T cells sorted from spleen or lymph node cells, obtained before transplant. These receptor sequences come from a human donor who was the organ donor for an intestinal transplant.

The chain combines TRBV6-5 with TRBJ1-1; weak D call: TRBD1 (6 bases). Germline V lookup: CDR1 MNHEY, CDR2 SVGAGI. Trimming stripped 3 bases from V and 3 bases from J, with 14 bases between. The CDR3 spans 15 residues. CDR3 amino acids: CASSYSVQGYTEAFF. DNA of the CDR3: TGTGCCAGCAGTTATTCGGTACAGGGATACACTGAAGCTTTCTTT.

This clone came up once. The chain uses TRBV13 and TRBJ2-1; D is ambiguous. The germline V and J ends were trimmed by 0 bases and 3 bases, with 15 bases remaining between them. The germline V gene encodes CDR1 PRHDT and CDR2 FYEKMQ (reference sequence). The CDR3 extends over 17 amino acids. The CDR3 nucleotides read TGTGCCAGCAGCTTAGGCCTAATGTTATCAGGCTACAATGAGCAGTTCTTC. It encodes CASSLGLMLSGYNEQFF.

V and J are TRBV7-2 and TRBJ2-1, with D uncertain. Germline loops: CDR1 SGHTA, CDR2 FQGNSA. The CDR3 extends over 14 amino acids. V lost 4 bases and J lost 9, with 16 bases in between. The CDR3: CASSSSGPRGEQFF. The CDR3 nucleotides are TGTGCCAGCAGCTCTTCCGGCCCCCGCGGTGAGCAGTTCTTC.

The V gene is TRBV15, the J gene TRBJ2-1, with 9 bases fitting TRBD2. The V and J ends lost 2 bases and 3 bases, in that order; junction bases with no gene match: 5. The CDR3 sequence is 16 residues long. CDR1 and CDR2 (germline): LNHNV, YYDKDF (reference sequence). CDR3 coding DNA: TGTGCCACCAGCAGACCTAGCGGGACCTACTACAATGAGCAGTTCTTC. It yields the protein CATSRPSGTYYNEQFF.

The chain links TRBV20-1 to TRBJ1-2; D gene ambiguous. V lost 3 bases and J lost 6, with 8 bases in between. This CDR3 comprises 11 residues. Germline assignment: CDR1 DFQATT and CDR2 SNEGSKA (reference sequence). CDR3 protein: CSASSGNGYTF. CDR3 DNA sequence: TGCAGTGCTAGTTCGGGGAATGGCTACACCTTC.

V and J are TRBV6-5 and TRBJ1-2; D possibly corresponds to TRBD1 (5 bases). Germline V CDR1 and CDR2: MNHEY, SVGAGI. V was trimmed by 6 bases and J by 8 bases, leaving 16 bases between them. The CDR3 has 13 residues. The CDR3 spells CASSTGPAWGYTF. The CDR3 DNA follows: TGTGCCAGCAGCACAGGACCAGCCTGGGGCTACACCTTC.

The chain combines TRBV13 with TRBJ1-1; the D gene is possibly TRBD1 (5 bases). This CDR3 comprises 13 residues. Germline V gene lookup returns CDR1 PRHDT and CDR2 FYEKMQ (reference sequence). V dropped 3 bases and J dropped 4 bases, with 9 bases sitting between them. The CDR3 DNA is TGTGCCAGCAGCTTGACAGACCTCACTGAAGCTTTCTTT. It is translated as CASSLTDLTEAFF.

This CDR3 is CSVERGTSGHEQYF. The CDR3 coding sequence is TGCAGCGTTGAACGTGGGACTAGCGGCCACGAGCAGTACTTC. The rearrangement uses TRBV29-1 and TRBJ2-7, with 11 bases that match TRBD2. Trimming cost V 2 bases and J 5 bases; bases outside gene matches: 5. CDR1 SQVTM and CDR2 ANQGSEA come from the germline V gene. This CDR3 region has 14 residues.

The chain links TRBV28 to TRBJ2-7; D uncertain. V lost 3 bases and J lost 1, with 7 bases in between. This CDR3 spans 13 amino acids. Germline V gene lookup returns CDR1 MDHEN and CDR2 SYDVKM. CDR3 sequence: CASSFPGSYEQYF. The CDR3 coding sequence is TGTGCCAGCAGTTTTCCGGGTTCCTACGAGCAGTACTTC.

This CDR3 is CASSLAAVFEAFF. The CDR3 nucleotides read TGTGCCAGCAGTTTAGCGGCCGTATTTGAAGCTTTCTTT. The chain joins TRBV28 to TRBJ1-1; the D is unclear. The germline CDR1 and CDR2 sequences are MDHEN and SYDVKM. The V end was cut by 2 bases, the J end by 7 bases, with 11 bases between. The CDR3 has 13 residues.

This chain uses TRBV5-1 with TRBJ2-3; 9 bases fit TRBD2. The trim removed 3 bases at V and 9 bases at J, leaving 17 bases unmatched. Germline CDR1 SGHRS, CDR2 YFSETQ. CDR3 length: 17 amino acids. This CDR3 is CASSSTPQGGGVSTQYF. In DNA form, the CDR3 reads TGCGCCAGCAGCTCAACACCTCAGGGCGGGGGGGTATCAACGCAGTATTTT. The full variable domain, with the rest looked up from reference TRBV5-1 and TRBJ2-3, is KAGVTQTPRYLIKTRGQQVTLSCSPISGHRSVSWYQQTPGQGLQFLFEYFSETQRNKGNFPGRFSGRQFSNSRSEMNVSTLELGDSALYLCASSSTPQGGGVSTQYFGPGTRLTVL.

The gene calls are TRBV19 and TRBJ2-6; a possible D gene is TRBD2 (6 bases). Germline CDR1 and CDR2: LNHDA and SQIVND (reference sequence). V was clipped by 1 base and J by 2 bases, with 12 bases between them. The CDR3 totals 17 residues. The CDR3 reads CASSIGRGRAGANVLTF. The CDR3 nucleotides are TGTGCCAGTAGTATAGGGAGGGGAAGAGCTGGGGCCAACGTCCTGACTTTC.

This clone was recorded only once. V and J are TRBV18 and TRBJ2-7, with TRBD2 matching 11 bases. Germline V gene lookup returns CDR1 KGHSH and CDR2 LQKENI. This CDR3 has 17 residues. The ends lost 1 base at V and 1 base at J; junction bases unmatched: 6. The CDR3 sequence: CASSPLVASGRSYEQYF. CDR3 bases: TGTGCCAGCTCACCACTTGTCGCTAGCGGGAGGTCCTACGAGCAGTACTTC. Looking up the rest from reference TRBV18 and TRBJ2-7 gives the full variable domain: NAGVMQNPRHLVRRRGQEARLRCSPMKGHSHVYWYRQLPEEGLKFMVYLQKENIIDESGMPKERFSAEFPKEGPSILRIQQVVRGDSAAYFCASSPLVASGRSYEQYFGPGTRLTVT.

In the case of this clone: At the DNA level, this CDR3 is encoded by other sequences in the same sample as well. CDR3 protein: CASSQELAGAGADTQYF. Written as DNA, the CDR3 is TGCGCCAGCAGCCAGGAACTAGCGGGAGCGGGAGCAGATACGCAGTATTTT. V is TRBV5-1 and J is TRBJ2-3, with TRBD2 identical over 11 bases. CDR3 length: 17 residues. After removal of 4 bases from V and 4 bases from J, the junction contained 11 bases not matched to a gene. Germline V lookup: CDR1 SGHRS, CDR2 YFSETQ.

This chain joins TRBV11-1 and TRBJ2-5; TRBD1 agrees at 8 bases. CDR3 length: 15 residues. CDR1 SGHAT and CDR2 FQDESV come from the germline V gene (reference sequence). The junction had 5 bases not matched to a gene; V was cut back by 0 bases and J by 5 bases. CDR3 protein: CASSLAETGVETQYF. The DNA of the CDR3 is TGTGCCAGCAGCTTAGCCGAGACAGGGGTGGAGACCCAGTACTTC. Full variable domain (remainder filled in from reference TRBV11-1 and TRBJ2-5): EAEVAQSPRYKITEKSQAVAFWCDPISGHATLYWYRQILGQGPELLVQFQDESVVDDSQLPKDRFSAERLKGVDSTLKIQPAELGDSAMYLCASSLAETGVETQYFGPGTRLLVL.

This rearrangement joins TRBV28 to TRBJ2-7; D is undetermined. This CDR3 is 14 amino acids long. Germline lookup yields CDR1 MDHEN and CDR2 SYDVKM. The germline V and J ends were trimmed by 3 bases and 1 base, with 10 bases remaining between them. The CDR3 reads CASSFPPFSYEQYF. CDR3 nucleotides: TGTGCCAGCAGTTTCCCCCCTTTTTCCTACGAGCAGTACTTC.

The sample holds one count of this clone. The chain recombines TRBV7-2 with TRBJ1-4; 12 bases map to TRBD1. Germline V gene data show CDR1 as SGHTA and CDR2 as FQGNSA. The ends lost 1 base at V and 8 bases at J; junction bases unmatched: 5. CDR3 length: 16 amino acids. CDR3 sequence reads: CASSLGGTGGREKLFF. Here the CDR3 DNA reads TGTGCCAGCAGCTTAGGTGGGACAGGGGGCAGGGAAAAACTGTTTTTT. Variable domain in full (rest from reference TRBV7-2 and TRBJ1-4): GAGVSQSPSNKVTEKGKDVELRCDPISGHTALYWYRQSLGQGLEFLIYFQGNSAPDKSGLPSDRFSAERTGGSVSTLTIQRTQQEDSAVYLCASSLGGTGGREKLFFGSGTQLSVL.

The chain recombines TRBV7-9 with TRBJ1-2, with a weak D call TRBD1 (5 bases). The ends were cut back, 2 bases at V and 8 bases at J, with 12 bases in the middle. Per germline, CDR1 SEHNR and CDR2 FQNEAQ (reference sequence). The CDR3 has 13 residues. CDR3 in DNA: TGTGCCAGCAGCTTAACGTCAGGGTTCGGCTACACCTTC. This translates into CASSLTSGFGYTF.

The chain couples TRBV21-1 to TRBJ2-7; TRBD2, the table's D call, lacks a check against the DNA. TRBV21-1 is a pseudogene segment. This CDR3 spans 17 amino acids. CDR3 region: CASSKGVSSGGTYEQYF. Here the CDR3 DNA reads TGTGCCAGCAGCAAAGGAGTATCTAGCGGGGGGACCTACGAGCAGTACTTC.

As DNA, the CDR3 is TGTGCCAGCAGAGTCTTGGGGACAGGGGGCTCAAGCTCTGGAAACACCATATATTTT. This codes for CASRVLGTGGSSSGNTIYF. This chain links TRBV4-2 with TRBJ1-3; TRBD1 matches at 12 bases. Germline V lookup: CDR1 LGHNA, CDR2 YNFKEQ. CDR3 length: 19 amino acids. The ends lost 6 bases at V and 0 bases at J; junction bases unmatched: 12.

The V and J genes are TRBV7-2 and TRBJ1-2, with TRBD1 as a possible D gene (5 bases). Deletions cut 2 bases from V and 4 bases from J, with 14 bases between. Germline V gene sequence: CDR1 SGHTA, CDR2 FQGNSA. This CDR3 comprises 15 residues. The CDR3 bases are TGTGCCAGCAGCTTACCAGGGTCCCTCATCTATGGCTACACCTTC. The encoded protein is CASSLPGSLIYGYTF.